Following are 18 T cell receptor beta chains from one sample sequenced in a study of Ad26.COV2.S vaccination and SARS-CoV-2 variants. Regarding treatment: some 19 received Ad26.COV2.S at low or high dose, single or two shots; roughly five received placebo; per-sample allocation not given. It was on day 63 after the first vaccine or placebo injection that samples were taken. Generated by immunoSEQ multiplex PCR, the TCRdb table keeps only in-frame clones and is missing some. Of about 370,000 clones in the sample, approximately 86% are singletons; the top ten hold more than 3%. Sequencing used peripheral blood, obtained in a trial of Ad26.COV2.S vaccine versus placebo. The receptor source for this set is a person between 18 and 59 years old who received the Ad26.COV2.S COVID-19 vaccine or a placebo.

The chain recombines TRBV18 with TRBJ2-2; 12 bases are a match to TRBD1. Germline CDR1 KGHSH, CDR2 LQKENI. Trimming took 2 bases from V and 4 from J; bases not matched to a gene: 2. This CDR3 is built from 16 residues. CDR3 in amino acids: CASSPGDRGLTGELFF. CDR3 nucleotides: TGTGCCAGCTCACCAGGGGACAGGGGGCTCACCGGGGAGCTGTTTTTT.

This clone has a handful of counts. The chain links TRBV27 to TRBJ1-6; D remains ambiguous. From germline, CDR1 is MNHEY and CDR2 SMNVEV (reference sequence). This CDR3 has 16 amino acids. V shed 3 bases and J shed 6 bases, with 15 bases lying between them. CDR3 amino acids: CASSLTTGVGNSPLHF. The CDR3 coding sequence is TGTGCCAGCAGTTTGACGACGGGTGTTGGTAATTCACCCCTCCACTTT.

This sequence joins TRBV7-8 and TRBJ2-7, with D possibly being TRBD1 (5 bases). The ends were cut back, 1 base at V and 5 bases at J, with 12 bases in the middle. The CDR3 spans 14 residues. Germline CDR1 and CDR2: SGHVS and FQNEAQ. For the CDR3, the DNA is TGTGCCAGCAGCTTAGACGCCAGGGCCCACGAGCAGTACTTC. This translates into CASSLDARAHEQYF.

The J gene is TRBJ1-4, the V gene TRBV5-4, with D unclear. V lost 2 bases and J lost 0, with 8 bases in between. This CDR3 comprises 15 residues. Germline V gene data show CDR1 as SGHNT and CDR2 as YYREEE (reference sequence). In DNA form, the CDR3 reads TGTGCCAGCAGCTTCGACCGAGCAACTAATGAAAAACTGTTTTTT. Translation gives CASSFDRATNEKLFF.

V and J are TRBV27 and TRBJ1-2; weak D call: TRBD1 (5 bases). This CDR3 has 13 residues. The germline V gene has CDR1 MNHEY and CDR2 SMNVEV (reference sequence). Trimming removed 5 bases at V and 6 bases at J, with 13 bases between. Here the CDR3 DNA reads TGTGCCAGCAGTCCAACAGGTTGGGATGGCTACACCTTC. The encoded protein is CASSPTGWDGYTF.

A note on this clone: Distinct nucleotide sequences in the sample also encode this CDR3. The chain carries TRBV11-2 and TRBJ1-1, with D hard to call. This CDR3 has 13 amino acids. The V gene lost 5 bases and the J gene lost 1 base, with 8 bases spanning the gap. In germline, CDR1 is SGHAT, CDR2 FQNNGV. The CDR3 DNA reads TGTGCCAGCAGCCCTCCCGGGAACACTGAAGCTTTCTTT. Protein: CASSPPGNTEAFF. The variable domain in full, completed from reference TRBV11-2 and TRBJ1-1, reads EAGVAQSPRYKIIEKRQSVAFWCNPISGHATLYWYQQILGQGPKLLIQFQNNGVVDDSQLPKDRFSAERLKGVDSTLKIQPAKLEDSAVYLCASSPPGNTEAFFGQGTRLTVV.

V and J are TRBV3-1 (or the pseudogene TRBV3-2) and TRBJ1-5; 10 nucleotides line up with TRBD1. The CDR3 covers 18 residues. Unmatched junction bases numbered 11, after V lost 4 bases and J lost 2 bases. Germline lookup yields CDR1 LGHDT and CDR2 YNNKEL (reference sequence). CDR3 in amino acids: CASSRGQGDYGGNQPQHF. The CDR3, as DNA: TGTGCCAGCAGCCGTGGACAGGGGGATTACGGTGGCAATCAGCCCCAGCATTTT.

V usage is TRBV6-6 and J usage is TRBJ1-1, with 7 bases lining up with TRBD1. J was trimmed by 4 bases and V by 4 bases; bases with no gene match: 12. CDR1 is MNHNY, CDR2 SVGAGI, per germline (reference sequence). The CDR3 covers 16 residues. CDR3 DNA: TGTGCCAGCAGTTTCGGACAGGTGACCGACATCACTGAAGCTTTCTTT. This translates into CASSFGQVTDITEAFF.

The rearrangement uses TRBV6-5 and TRBJ1-5; D is perhaps TRBD1 (5 bases). The germline CDR1 and CDR2 sequences are MNHEY and SVGAGI. There are 13 residues in the CDR3. Between the trimmed V and J ends, which lost 6 bases and 6 bases, there was a span of 12 bases. The CDR3 here is CASSLRGGQPQHF. The CDR3 DNA reads as TGTGCCAGCAGCCTGAGGGGCGGTCAGCCCCAGCATTTT.

The chain carries TRBV19 and TRBJ1-2; 8 bases agree with TRBD1. V lost 10 bases, J lost 1 base, and 5 bases stayed unmatched. CDR3 size: 13 residues. Germline V CDR1 and CDR2: LNHDA, SQIVND (reference sequence). The CDR3 sequence: CATGTGDNYGYTF. DNA for the CDR3: TGTGCCACGGGGACAGGAGATAACTATGGCTACACCTTC.

The V and J genes are TRBV6-4 and TRBJ2-3; TRBD2 aligns across 7 bases. Trimming at V came to 10 bases and at J to 4 bases, leaving 8 bases not matched to a gene. The CDR3 spans 13 residues. The V gene's germline CDR1 is MRHNA and CDR2 SNTAGT. CDR3 sequence: CATSGTLSDTQYF. Here the CDR3 DNA reads TGTGCCACTAGCGGCACGTTGTCAGATACGCAGTATTTT.

This chain joins TRBV19 and TRBJ1-2, with 9 bases aligning to TRBD1. The CDR3 sequence is 15 residues long. Germline V gene sequence: CDR1 LNHDA, CDR2 SQIVND (reference sequence). The V segment lost 3 bases and the J segment 2 bases; nucleotides outside the gene matches: 4. For the CDR3, the DNA is TGTGCCAGTAGTATCCCCGGGACAGGGAACTATGGCTACACCTTC. Its protein is CASSIPGTGNYGYTF.

V is TRBV6-5 and J is TRBJ1-2; tentatively, D is TRBD1 (6 bases). V shed 4 bases and J shed 8 bases, with 14 bases lying between them. CDR1 and CDR2 (germline): MNHEY, SVGAGI. The CDR3 is 13 amino acids. This CDR3 reads CASSSTGLGGYTF. The CDR3 DNA sequence: TGTGCCAGCAGTTCCACAGGGTTGGGAGGCTACACCTTC.

V gene TRBV5-6 combines with J gene TRBJ1-3, with no clear D. The V gene lost 5 bases and the J gene lost 3 bases, with 6 bases spanning the gap. In germline, CDR1 is SGHDT, CDR2 YYEEEE. The CDR3 totals 12 residues. The CDR3 here is CASRSGGNTIYF. In DNA, the CDR3 is TGTGCCAGCAGGTCAGGTGGAAACACCATATATTTT.

This clone occurred a few times. This rearrangement joins TRBV7-9 to TRBJ2-7; the D is unclear. This CDR3 is built from 15 residues. The V end lost 5 bases, the J end lost 6 bases, and 20 bases lay between the germline ends. Per the germline V gene, CDR1 is SEHNR and CDR2 is FQNEAQ (reference sequence). As DNA, the CDR3 is TGTGCCAGCAGCCCCCCATTTCGAGTGGGTTCCGAGCAGTACTTC. Protein: CASSPPFRVGSEQYF. The complete variable domain, with remaining parts taken from reference TRBV7-9 and TRBJ2-7, reads DTGVSQNPRHKITKRGQNVTFRCDPISEHNRLYWYRQTLGQGPEFLTYFQNEAQLEKSRLLSDRFSAERPKGSFSTLEIQRTEQGDSAMYLCASSPPFRVGSEQYFGPGTRLTVT.

This sequence joins TRBV11-1 and TRBJ2-1; D not resolved. The CDR3 loop spans 15 amino acids. CDR1 is SGHAT and CDR2 is FQDESV in the germline V gene (reference sequence). The V end lost 4 bases, the J end lost 3 bases, and 13 bases lay between the germline ends. CDR3 DNA sequence: TGTGCCAGCAGCTCCATGGGTGGGGTCTACAATGAGCAGTTCTTC. This codes for CASSSMGGVYNEQFF. Filled out from reference TRBV11-1 and TRBJ2-1, the complete variable domain reads EAEVAQSPRYKITEKSQAVAFWCDPISGHATLYWYRQILGQGPELLVQFQDESVVDDSQLPKDRFSAERLKGVDSTLKIQPAELGDSAMYLCASSSMGGVYNEQFFGPGTRLTVL.

V and J are TRBV11-2 and TRBJ2-5, with D perhaps matching TRBD2 (5 bases). The CDR3 consists of 15 residues. Germline V gene sequence: CDR1 SGHAT, CDR2 FQNNGV. The V gene lost 5 bases and the J gene lost 5 bases, with 18 bases spanning the gap. In DNA form, the CDR3 reads TGTGCCAGCAGCCGTGGACTGACCAGAGGGGAGACCCAGTACTTC. Translation: CASSRGLTRGETQYF.

This clone was recorded only once. V usage is TRBV6-4 and J usage is TRBJ1-2; TRBD1 might be the D (5 bases). This CDR3 has 14 amino acids. V lost 2 bases, J lost 5 bases, and 12 bases lay in between. Per germline, CDR1 MRHNA and CDR2 SNTAGT. The CDR3 protein is CASSDTGLGYGYTF. In DNA, the CDR3 is TGTGCCAGCAGTGACACGGGACTCGGGTATGGCTACACCTTC.